The T cell receptor beta chain described here comes from a study of blood T cells in healthy people across ages. The CDR3 is made up of 14 amino acids. Germline loops: CDR1 SGHTA, CDR2 FQGNSA. Primers used in a second PCR of about 6 to 11 cycles were a sample-barcoded 5' primer and a J-beta primer mix. TCRdb redid the calling of the 5' RACE reads with MiXCR, one entry per CDR3 protein. The table lists 700,000 to 1,000,000 distinct CDR3 sequences, around 42% of them singletons. This sequence was found in a man aged 55-75 years in good health. The V gene is TRBV7-2, the J gene TRBJ2-4; 8 nucleotides agree with TRBD2. The assigned J gene may be wrong: the sequence end matches TRBJ2-5 better. The source material was blood. CDR3 in DNA: TGTGCCAGCACACCCCGGGGGGGGGAGCAGACCCAGTACTTC. Protein sequence: CASTPRGGEQTQYF.